The clone carrying this TCR beta chain was counted between two and nine times. TCRdb re-derived calls from the RT-PCR reads in MiXCR, one entry per CDR3 protein. Among 150,000 or so distinct CDR3 sequences listed, roughly 22% were seen once. Germline V gives CDR1 SGHVS, CDR2 FQNEAQ. The CDR3 has 16 residues. V lost 1 base, J lost 4 bases, and 11 bases lay in between. This sample stems from a study of patients and donors after allogeneic stem cell transplantation. This receptor was obtained from a human donor who was either an allogeneic HSCT recipient or a stem cell or donor lymphocyte infusion donor (not recorded which). It is not recorded whose cells these are; they may come from a transplant donor. The chain couples TRBV7-8 to TRBJ2-6, with D hard to call. The sample taken for sequencing was blood, either unsorted or a sorted T cell fraction (not recorded which). CDR3 region: CASSLVYRRGANVLTF. The CDR3 bases are TGTGCCAGCAGCTTAGTGTACAGACGAGGGGCCAACGTCCTGACTTTC.